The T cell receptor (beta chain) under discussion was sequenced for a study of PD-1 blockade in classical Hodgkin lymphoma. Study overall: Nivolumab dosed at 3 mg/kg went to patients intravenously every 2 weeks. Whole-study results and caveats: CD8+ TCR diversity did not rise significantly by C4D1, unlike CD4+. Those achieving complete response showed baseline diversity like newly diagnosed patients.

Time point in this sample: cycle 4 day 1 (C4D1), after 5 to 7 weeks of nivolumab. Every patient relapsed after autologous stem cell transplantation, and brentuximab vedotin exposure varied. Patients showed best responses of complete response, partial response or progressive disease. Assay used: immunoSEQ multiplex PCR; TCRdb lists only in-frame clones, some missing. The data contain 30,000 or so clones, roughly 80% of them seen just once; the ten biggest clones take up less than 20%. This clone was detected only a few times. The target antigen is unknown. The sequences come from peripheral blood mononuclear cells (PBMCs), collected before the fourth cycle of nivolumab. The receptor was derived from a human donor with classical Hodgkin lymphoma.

CDR3: CSVRTGPQETQYF. The CDR3 DNA reads TGCAGCGTCCGGACTGGGCCTCAAGAGACCCAGTACTTC. This chain uses TRBV29-1 with TRBJ2-5; perhaps TRBD2 as D (5 bases). CDR1 is SQVTM and CDR2 is ANQGSEA in the germline V gene. With 6 bases removed from V and 2 bases from J, the gap between germline ends came to 13 bases. The CDR3 runs 13 residues.